The 27 T cell receptor beta chains given below trace back to one sample, sequenced in a study of blood T cell repertoires in COVID-19. The repertoire was sequenced with immunoSEQ multiplex PCR; TCRdb's copy has only in-frame clones and lacks some. The sample lists approximately 110,000 clones; 85% to 90% were seen once. Input material: peripheral blood. All receptors come from a woman of 80 years or more with acute or convalescent COVID-19.

V gene TRBV11-2 combines with J gene TRBJ1-5; the match to TRBD1 covers 11 bases. The CDR3 loop spans 17 amino acids. J gave up 2 bases and V 5 bases, and 8 bases lay outside the gene matches. CDR1 and CDR2 (germline): SGHAT, FQNNGV. The CDR3 region is CASSRGTGGHGNQPQHF. CDR3 nucleotide sequence: TGTGCCAGCAGCCGTGGGACAGGGGGACATGGCAATCAGCCCCAGCATTTT. The full variable domain, in which reference TRBV11-2 and TRBJ1-5 provide the parts outside the CDR3, is EAGVAQSPRYKIIEKRQSVAFWCNPISGHATLYWYQQILGQGPKLLIQFQNNGVVDDSQLPKDRFSAERLKGVDSTLKIQPAKLEDSAVYLCASSRGTGGHGNQPQHFGDGTRLSIL.

The chain recombines TRBV11-2 with TRBJ2-1; 10 bases are a match to TRBD2. CDR1 SGHAT and CDR2 FQNNGV come from the germline V gene. V lost 3 bases, J lost 0 bases, and 5 bases stayed unmatched. The CDR3 covers 17 residues. The CDR3 DNA follows: TGTGCCAGCAGCTTTTTCCTAGCGGGGGTCTCCTACAATGAGCAGTTCTTC. As protein: CASSFFLAGVSYNEQFF.

In its sample, this clone was seen a few times. The rearrangement uses TRBV19 and TRBJ1-2; 8 nucleotides agree with TRBD1. J was trimmed by 0 bases and V by 10 bases; bases with no gene match: 7. CDR1 LNHDA and CDR2 SQIVND come from the germline V gene (reference sequence). The CDR3 runs to 14 residues. The CDR3 sequence: CATDRGGSNYGYTF. In DNA form, the CDR3 reads TGTGCCACCGACAGGGGTGGATCTAACTATGGCTACACCTTC. The full variable domain, its missing parts supplied by reference TRBV19 and TRBJ1-2, is DGGITQSPKYLFRKEGQNVTLSCEQNLNHDAMYWYRQDPGQGLRLIYYSQIVNDFQKGDIAEGYSVSREKKESFPLTVTSAQKNPTAFYLCATDRGGSNYGYTFGSGTRLTVV.

The chain uses TRBV6-5 and TRBJ1-2; D is unclear. The CDR3 spans 15 residues. Germline V gene lookup returns CDR1 MNHEY and CDR2 SVGAGI. Between the trimmed V and J ends, which lost 0 bases and 0 bases, there was a span of 8 bases. CDR3 amino acids: CASSYSTAANYGYTF. The DNA for the CDR3 is TGTGCCAGCAGTTACTCGACTGCAGCTAACTATGGCTACACCTTC.

The chain couples TRBV28 to TRBJ2-1; 12 bases fit TRBD1. The junction had 4 bases not matched to a gene; V was cut back by 6 bases and J by 4 bases. The CDR3 loop spans 15 amino acids. Germline V gives CDR1 MDHEN, CDR2 SYDVKM. CDR3 nucleotide sequence: TGTGCCAGCAGGGGGGGACAGGGGGCTTACAATGAGCAGTTCTTC. It encodes CASRGGQGAYNEQFF.

The chain has TRBV4-3 and TRBJ2-3, with TRBD2 matching 11 bases. Looked up from germline, CDR1 is LGHNA and CDR2 is YSLEER. CDR3 size: 16 residues. Trimming at V came to 0 bases and at J to 6 bases, leaving 5 bases not matched to a gene. CDR3 sequence reads: CASSQDRSGGADTQYF. The CDR3 DNA is TGCGCCAGCAGCCAAGATCGTAGCGGGGGGGCCGATACGCAGTATTTT.

The chain combines TRBV28 with TRBJ2-3; D is perhaps TRBD1 (6 bases). This CDR3 contains 15 residues. Germline CDR1 and CDR2: MDHEN and SYDVKM. V gave up 4 bases and J gave up 0 bases, with 11 bases separating them. The CDR3 region is CASSSGQGSTDTQYF. In nucleotides, the CDR3 is TGTGCCAGCAGTTCGGGGCAGGGGAGCACAGATACGCAGTATTTT.

The gene calls are TRBV11-2 and TRBJ2-3, with 10 bases fitting TRBD2. Germline CDR1 is SGHAT and CDR2 is FQNNGV. V trimming: 1 base; J trimming: 9 bases; junction bases outside the gene matches: 7. The CDR3 spans 15 residues. This CDR3 reads CASSLGTSGRETQYF. CDR3 nucleotides: TGTGCCAGCAGCTTAGGGACTAGCGGAAGAGAAACGCAGTATTTT.

This chain connects TRBV7-2 to TRBJ1-2; TRBD1 agrees at 9 bases. Germline V gene lookup returns CDR1 SGHTA and CDR2 FQGNSA. V shed 5 bases and J 6 bases; nucleotides not matched to a gene: 7. The length of the CDR3 is 14 residues. CDR3 amino acids: CASSPYWDRDGYTF. The CDR3 coding sequence is TGTGCCAGCAGCCCTTATTGGGACAGGGATGGCTACACCTTC.

The chain recombines TRBV18 with TRBJ1-6; 9 bases are shared with TRBD1. The CDR3 loop spans 17 amino acids. The V and J ends lost 2 bases and 6 bases, in that order; junction bases with no gene match: 8. Looked up from germline, CDR1 is KGHSH and CDR2 is LQKENI. CDR3 bases: TGTGCCAGCTCACCAGTTGTGACGGGACAGGGTAATTCACCCCTCCACTTT. Its protein is CASSPVVTGQGNSPLHF.

The chain links TRBV7-2 to TRBJ2-6; perhaps TRBD1 as D (5 bases). V lost 3 bases, J lost 0 bases, and 9 bases lay in between. From germline, CDR1 is SGHTA and CDR2 FQGNSA. CDR3 size: 16 residues. CDR3 coding DNA: TGTGCCAGCAGCTTCCAGGGTTACTCTGGGGCCAACGTCCTGACTTTC. Its translation is CASSFQGYSGANVLTF.

J is TRBJ1-3 and V is TRBV18; no clear D gene. Germline V CDR1 and CDR2: KGHSH, LQKENI. The CDR3 is 16 residues long. V was clipped by 3 bases and J by 4 bases, with 16 bases between them. CDR3 DNA sequence: TGTGCCAGCTCACCCTCCCAGGTACCATCAGGAAACACCATATATTTT. Protein: CASSPSQVPSGNTIYF.

This chain links TRBV19 with TRBJ1-5; TRBD1 matches 9 bases. The V segment lost 4 bases and the J segment 0 bases; nucleotides outside the gene matches: 7. The CDR3 runs to 17 residues. CDR1 is LNHDA and CDR2 is SQIVND in the germline V gene (reference sequence). This CDR3 is CASSTGQGTYSNQPQHF. CDR3 sequence (DNA): TGTGCCAGTAGTACAGGACAGGGGACTTATAGCAATCAGCCCCAGCATTTT.

This chain joins TRBV10-3 and TRBJ2-1, with 10 bases matching TRBD2. V shed 3 bases, J shed 8 bases, and the junction held 7 bases outside the gene matches. The V gene's germline CDR1 is ENHRY and CDR2 SYGVKD. CDR3 length equals 15 residues. CDR3 amino acids: CAISEAAGGSDEQFF. The CDR3 nucleotides are TGTGCCATCAGTGAAGCAGCGGGGGGGTCCGATGAGCAGTTCTTC.

This rearrangement joins TRBV25-1 to TRBJ1-2, with D hard to call. Trimming removed 7 bases at V and 8 bases at J, with 17 bases between. Germline CDR1 is MGHDK and CDR2 is SYGVNS. This CDR3 region has 13 residues. In DNA, the CDR3 is TGTGCCAGCACCCGAGGAGATAGAGGCGGCTACACCTTC. It is translated as CASTRGDRGGYTF.

The chain employs TRBV2 and TRBJ2-7; perhaps TRBD1 as D (6 bases). This CDR3 comprises 15 residues. With 5 bases removed from V and 0 bases from J, the gap between germline ends came to 14 bases. The germline V gene encodes CDR1 SNHLY and CDR2 FYNNEI. The CDR3 coding sequence is TGTGCCAGCAGTTCTCCTACAGGGCTCTCCTACGAGCAGTACTTC. Translating gives CASSSPTGLSYEQYF.

The chain links TRBV5-5 to TRBJ2-3; D remains unclear. V lost 4 bases, J lost 4 bases, and 10 bases lay in between. Germline V gives CDR1 SGHKS, CDR2 YYEKEE (reference sequence). This CDR3 has 13 residues. The CDR3, as DNA: TGTGCCAGCAGCCGTCAGTCACCAGATACGCAGTATTTT. This gives the protein CASSRQSPDTQYF.

The chain is built from TRBV28 and TRBJ1-2, with D perhaps TRBD1 (6 bases). The germline CDR1 and CDR2 sequences are MDHEN and SYDVKM. The CDR3 is made up of 14 amino acids. The V and J ends lost 3 bases and 2 bases respectively, with 10 bases between them. The CDR3 DNA follows: TGTGCCAGCAGTTTCGGACAGATGAACTATGGCTACACCTTC. Translating it yields CASSFGQMNYGYTF.

The rearrangement links TRBV30 to TRBJ1-2, with 7 nucleotides matching TRBD1. Trimming took 1 base from V and 3 from J; bases not matched to a gene: 5. CDR1 GTSNPN and CDR2 SVGIG come from the germline V gene (reference sequence). The CDR3 has 14 residues. CDR3 sequence: CAWSGGRGDYGYTF. As DNA, the CDR3 is TGTGCCTGGAGTGGAGGCAGGGGGGACTATGGCTACACCTTC.

This clone has more than one count but fewer than ten. This chain connects TRBV5-4 to TRBJ2-7; TRBD1 matches at 7 bases. Germline CDR1 reads SGHNT; CDR2 reads YYREEE (reference sequence). The J segment lost 3 bases and the V segment lost 3 bases, leaving 3 bases of the junction unmatched. This CDR3 has 13 amino acids. The CDR3 region has the DNA TGTGCCAGCAGCTCCCAGGGGGTCTACGAGCAGTACTTC. Encoded protein: CASSSQGVYEQYF.

V gene TRBV9 combines with J gene TRBJ1-3; D is unresolved. The CDR3 runs 14 residues. Trimming left V 0 bases short and J 0 bases short, with 4 bases between. Germline V lookup: CDR1 SGDLS, CDR2 YYNGEE. The CDR3 sequence: CASSVDGSGNTIYF. The CDR3 DNA sequence: TGTGCCAGCAGCGTAGACGGCTCTGGAAACACCATATATTTT.

V and J are TRBV5-1 and TRBJ1-4, with 7 bases that match TRBD1. The CDR3 loop spans 14 amino acids. V lost 4 bases, J lost 7 bases, and 7 bases stayed unmatched. In germline, CDR1 is SGHRS, CDR2 YFSETQ. CDR3 sequence: CASSHDRVGEKLFF. CDR3 DNA: TGCGCCAGCAGCCATGACAGGGTGGGTGAAAAACTGTTTTTT.

The sample holds a few counts of this clone. V usage is TRBV27 and J usage is TRBJ1-2, with 7 nucleotides matching TRBD1. The germline V gene has CDR1 MNHEY and CDR2 SMNVEV (reference sequence). With 6 bases clipped from V and 4 bases from J, the junction kept 8 bases outside the gene matches. This CDR3 is 14 amino acids long. The CDR3 loop is CASRPGDRLYGYTF. In nucleotides, the CDR3 is TGTGCCAGCAGGCCCGGGGACAGACTCTATGGCTACACCTTC.

J is TRBJ1-2 and V is TRBV3-1 (or the pseudogene TRBV3-2); D is undetermined. V lost 3 bases to trimming and J lost 7 bases, with 12 bases between them. From germline, CDR1 is LGHDT and CDR2 YNNKEL (reference sequence). The CDR3 runs to 13 residues. CDR3 DNA sequence: TGTGCCAGCAGCCAGAACCGGGTCGGTGGCTACACCTTC. Translated: CASSQNRVGGYTF.

The V and J genes are TRBV4-3 and TRBJ1-2, with a tentative D call TRBD1 (6 bases). Trimming left V 0 bases short and J 4 bases short, with 12 bases between. From germline, CDR1 is LGHNA and CDR2 YSLEER. The CDR3 consists of 15 residues. DNA for the CDR3: TGCGCCAGCAGCCAAGATTGGGGGCTTAGCTATGGCTACACCTTC. Translated: CASSQDWGLSYGYTF.

J is TRBJ1-1 and V is TRBV29-1, with 7 positions matching TRBD1. After removal of 4 bases from V and 4 bases from J, the junction contained 3 bases not matched to a gene. CDR1 is SQVTM and CDR2 is ANQGSEA in the germline V gene. CDR3 length equals 12 residues. The CDR3 here is CSVGDSRTEAFF. The CDR3, as DNA: TGCAGCGTTGGGGACAGTCGCACTGAAGCTTTCTTT.

The J gene is TRBJ1-2, the V gene TRBV10-3; possible D gene TRBD1, 6 bases. The V end lost 3 bases, the J end lost 4 bases, and 12 bases lay between the germline ends. Per the germline V gene, CDR1 is ENHRY and CDR2 is SYGVKD. The CDR3 covers 14 residues. DNA of the CDR3: TGTGCCATCAGTGACCTACAGGGTACCTATGGCTACACCTTC. This codes for CAISDLQGTYGYTF.